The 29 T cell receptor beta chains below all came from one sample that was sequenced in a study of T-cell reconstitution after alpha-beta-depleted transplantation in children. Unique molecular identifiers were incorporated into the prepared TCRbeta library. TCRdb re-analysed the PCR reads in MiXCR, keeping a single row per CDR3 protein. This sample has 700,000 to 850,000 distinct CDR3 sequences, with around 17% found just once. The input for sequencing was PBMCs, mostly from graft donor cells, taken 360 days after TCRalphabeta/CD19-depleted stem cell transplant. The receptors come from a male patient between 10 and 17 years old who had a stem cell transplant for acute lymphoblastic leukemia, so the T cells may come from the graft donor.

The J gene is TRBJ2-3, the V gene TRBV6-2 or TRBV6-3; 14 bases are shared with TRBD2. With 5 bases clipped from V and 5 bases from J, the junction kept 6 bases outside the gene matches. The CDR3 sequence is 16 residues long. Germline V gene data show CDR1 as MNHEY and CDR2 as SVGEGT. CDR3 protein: CASSQGLAGGGDTQYF. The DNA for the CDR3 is TGTGCCAGCAGTCAAGGACTAGCGGGAGGAGGAGATACGCAGTATTTT.

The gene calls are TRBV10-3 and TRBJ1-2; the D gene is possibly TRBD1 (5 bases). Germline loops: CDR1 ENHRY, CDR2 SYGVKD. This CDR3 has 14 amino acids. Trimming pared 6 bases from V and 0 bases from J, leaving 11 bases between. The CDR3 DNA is TGTGCCATCAGGCTGACAGATACTAACTATGGCTACACCTTC. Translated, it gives CAIRLTDTNYGYTF.

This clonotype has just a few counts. CDR3: CASSSGGPGTQYF. CDR3 nucleotides: TGTGCCAGCAGTTCGGGAGGGCCGGGGACCCAGTACTTC. The rearrangement uses TRBV25-1 and TRBJ2-5; 8 bases fit TRBD2. CDR1 is MGHDK, CDR2 SYGVNS, per germline. The CDR3 extends over 13 amino acids. After removal of 5 bases from V and 7 bases from J, the junction contained 6 bases not matched to a gene.

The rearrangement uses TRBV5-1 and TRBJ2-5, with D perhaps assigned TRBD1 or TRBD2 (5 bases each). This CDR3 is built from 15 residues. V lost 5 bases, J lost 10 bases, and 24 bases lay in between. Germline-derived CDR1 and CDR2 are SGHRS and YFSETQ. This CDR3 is CASRSLGAPAEDQYF. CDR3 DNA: TGCGCCAGCAGGAGCCTCGGGGCCCCGGCGGAGGACCAGTACTTC.

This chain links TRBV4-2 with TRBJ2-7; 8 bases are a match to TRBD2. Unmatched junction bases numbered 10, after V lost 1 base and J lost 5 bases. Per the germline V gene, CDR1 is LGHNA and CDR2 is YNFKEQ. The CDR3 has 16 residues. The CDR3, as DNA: TGTGCCAGCAGCCAAGGGGCGGCGGGAGGAATGGACGAGCAGTACTTC. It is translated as CASSQGAAGGMDEQYF.

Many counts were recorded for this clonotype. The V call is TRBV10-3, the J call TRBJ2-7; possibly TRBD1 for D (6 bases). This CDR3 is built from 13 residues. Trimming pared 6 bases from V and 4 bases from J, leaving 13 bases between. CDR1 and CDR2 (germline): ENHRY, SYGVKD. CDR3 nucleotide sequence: TGTGCCATCAGACAGGGAAGTTGGTACGAGCAGTACTTC. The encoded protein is CAIRQGSWYEQYF.

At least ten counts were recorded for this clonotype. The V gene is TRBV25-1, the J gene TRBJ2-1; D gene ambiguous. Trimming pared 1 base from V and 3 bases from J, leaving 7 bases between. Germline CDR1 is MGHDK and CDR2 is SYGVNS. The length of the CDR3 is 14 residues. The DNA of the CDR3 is TGTGCCAGCAGTGAATTACGGATCTACAATGAGCAGTTCTTC. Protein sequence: CASSELRIYNEQFF.

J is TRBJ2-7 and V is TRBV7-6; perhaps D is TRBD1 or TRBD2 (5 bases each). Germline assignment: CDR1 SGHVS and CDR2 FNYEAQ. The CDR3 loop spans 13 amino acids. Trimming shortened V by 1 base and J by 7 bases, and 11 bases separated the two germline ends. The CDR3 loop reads CASSLGYWGEQYF. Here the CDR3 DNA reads TGTGCCAGCAGCTTAGGGTACTGGGGGGAGCAGTACTTC.

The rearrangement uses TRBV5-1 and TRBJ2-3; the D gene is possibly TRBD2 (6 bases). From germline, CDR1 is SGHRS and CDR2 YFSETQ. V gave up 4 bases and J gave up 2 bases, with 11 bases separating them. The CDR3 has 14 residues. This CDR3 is CASSIGRPTDTQYF. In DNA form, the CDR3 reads TGCGCCAGCAGCATCGGGAGACCCACAGATACGCAGTATTTT.

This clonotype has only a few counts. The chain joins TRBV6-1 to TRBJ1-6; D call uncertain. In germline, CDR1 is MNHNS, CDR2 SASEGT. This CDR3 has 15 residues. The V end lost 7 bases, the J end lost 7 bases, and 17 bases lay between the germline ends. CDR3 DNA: TGTGCCAGCACCCCGGACGCTTCATTCAATTCACCCCTCCACTTT. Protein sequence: CASTPDASFNSPLHF.

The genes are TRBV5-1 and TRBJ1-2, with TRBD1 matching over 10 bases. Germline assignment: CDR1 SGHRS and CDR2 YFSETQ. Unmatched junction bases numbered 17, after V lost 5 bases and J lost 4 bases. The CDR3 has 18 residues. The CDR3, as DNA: TGCGCCAGCAGAAGAGCCCCTAGAGCGGGACAGGGGTTCTATGGCTACACCTTC. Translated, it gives CASRRAPRAGQGFYGYTF.

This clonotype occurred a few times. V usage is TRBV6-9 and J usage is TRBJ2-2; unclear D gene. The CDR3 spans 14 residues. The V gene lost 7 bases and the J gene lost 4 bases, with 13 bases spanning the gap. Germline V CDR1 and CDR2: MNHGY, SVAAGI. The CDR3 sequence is CASTRREFTGELFF. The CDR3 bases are TGTGCCAGCACCCGTAGAGAGTTCACCGGGGAGCTGTTTTTT.

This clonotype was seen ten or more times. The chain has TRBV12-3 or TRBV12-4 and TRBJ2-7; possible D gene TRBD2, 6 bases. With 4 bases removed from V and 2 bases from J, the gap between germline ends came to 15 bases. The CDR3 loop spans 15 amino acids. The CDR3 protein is CASSSFSGLPYEQYF. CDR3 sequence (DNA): TGTGCCAGCAGTTCGTTTAGCGGCTTACCCTACGAGCAGTACTTC.

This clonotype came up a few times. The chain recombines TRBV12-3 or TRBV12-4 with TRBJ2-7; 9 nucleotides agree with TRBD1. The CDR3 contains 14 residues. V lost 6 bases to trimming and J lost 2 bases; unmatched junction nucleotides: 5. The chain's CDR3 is CASSRDRAAYEQYF. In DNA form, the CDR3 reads TGTGCCAGCAGCCGGGACAGGGCCGCCTACGAGCAGTACTTC.

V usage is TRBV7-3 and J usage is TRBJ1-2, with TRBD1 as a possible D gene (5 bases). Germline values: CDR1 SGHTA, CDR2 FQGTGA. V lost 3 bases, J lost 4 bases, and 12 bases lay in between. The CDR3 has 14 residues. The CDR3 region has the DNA TGTGCCAGCAGCTTGGGGCGGATGGTCTATGGCTACACCTTC. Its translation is CASSLGRMVYGYTF. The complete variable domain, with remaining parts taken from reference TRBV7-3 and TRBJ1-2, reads GAGVSQTPSNKVTEKGKYVELRCDPISGHTALYWYRQSLGQGPEFLIYFQGTGAADDSGLPNDRFFAVRPEGSVSTLKIQRTERGDSAVYLCASSLGRMVYGYTFGSGTRLTVV.

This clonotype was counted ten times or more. The CDR3: CASSLGWTGNQPQHF. The DNA of the CDR3 is TGCGCCAGCAGCTTGGGGTGGACGGGAAATCAGCCCCAGCATTTT. The chain links TRBV5-1 to TRBJ1-5; D is unresolved. The CDR3 is made up of 15 amino acids. CDR1 and CDR2 from the germline V gene are SGHRS and YFSETQ. Trimming took off 0 bases at V and 4 bases at J, with 11 bases between the two ends.

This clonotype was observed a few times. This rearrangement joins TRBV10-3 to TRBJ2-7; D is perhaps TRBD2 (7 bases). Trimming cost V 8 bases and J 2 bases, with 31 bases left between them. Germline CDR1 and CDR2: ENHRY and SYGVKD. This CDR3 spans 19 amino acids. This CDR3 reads CAIAWGRGVLGGTPYEQYF. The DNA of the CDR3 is TGTGCCATCGCGTGGGGCAGGGGAGTGTTGGGGGGGACCCCCTACGAGCAGTACTTC.

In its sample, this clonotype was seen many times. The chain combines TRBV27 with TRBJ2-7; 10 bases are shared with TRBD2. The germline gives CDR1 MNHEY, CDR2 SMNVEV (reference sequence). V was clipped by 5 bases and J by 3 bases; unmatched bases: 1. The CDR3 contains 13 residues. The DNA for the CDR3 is TGTGCCAGCAGTCCTAGCGGGAGCTACGAGCAGTACTTC. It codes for CASSPSGSYEQYF.

The CDR3 loop reads CASRDRALGEQYF. The CDR3 region has the DNA TGTGCCAGCAGGGACAGGGCCCTTGGAGAGCAGTACTTC. The V and J genes are TRBV2 and TRBJ2-7, with 8 bases aligning to TRBD1. With 6 bases clipped from V and 7 bases from J, the junction kept 8 bases outside the gene matches. Germline V gene sequence: CDR1 SNHLY, CDR2 FYNNEI. The CDR3 covers 13 residues.

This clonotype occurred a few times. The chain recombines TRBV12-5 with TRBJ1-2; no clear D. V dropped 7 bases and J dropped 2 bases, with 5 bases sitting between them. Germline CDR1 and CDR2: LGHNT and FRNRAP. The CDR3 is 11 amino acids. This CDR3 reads CASALNYGYTF. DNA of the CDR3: TGTGCTAGTGCCCTCAACTATGGCTACACCTTC.

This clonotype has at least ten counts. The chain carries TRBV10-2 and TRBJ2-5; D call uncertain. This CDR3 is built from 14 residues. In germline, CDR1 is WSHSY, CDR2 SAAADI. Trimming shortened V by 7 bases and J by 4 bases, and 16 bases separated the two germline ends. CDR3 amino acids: CASIGFSTGETQYF. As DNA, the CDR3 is TGCGCCAGCATCGGATTTTCGACGGGAGAGACCCAGTACTTC.

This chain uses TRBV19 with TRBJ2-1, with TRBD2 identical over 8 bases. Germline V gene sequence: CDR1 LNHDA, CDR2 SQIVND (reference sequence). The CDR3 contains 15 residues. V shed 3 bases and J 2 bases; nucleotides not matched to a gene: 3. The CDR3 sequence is CASSIRREAYNEQFF. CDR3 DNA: TGTGCCAGTAGTATCCGGCGGGAGGCCTACAATGAGCAGTTCTTC.

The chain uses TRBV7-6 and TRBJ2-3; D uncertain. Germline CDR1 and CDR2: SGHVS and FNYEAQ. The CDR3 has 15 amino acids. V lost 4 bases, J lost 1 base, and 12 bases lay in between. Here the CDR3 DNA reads TGTGCCAGCAGCTCGGGTGGGAAAGGCACAGATACGCAGTATTTT. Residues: CASSSGGKGTDTQYF. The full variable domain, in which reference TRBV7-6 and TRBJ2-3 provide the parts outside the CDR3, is GAGVSQSPRYKVTKRGQDVALRCDPISGHVSLYWYRQALGQGPEFLTYFNYEAQQDKSGLPNDRFSAERPEGSISTLTIQRTEQRDSAMYRCASSSGGKGTDTQYFGPGTRLTVL.

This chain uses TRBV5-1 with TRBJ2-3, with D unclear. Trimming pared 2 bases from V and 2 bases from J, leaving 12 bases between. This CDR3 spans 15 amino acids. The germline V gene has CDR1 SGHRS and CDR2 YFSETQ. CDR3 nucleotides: TGCGCCAGCAGCTTAAGACCCAATCCCACAGATACGCAGTATTTT. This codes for CASSLRPNPTDTQYF. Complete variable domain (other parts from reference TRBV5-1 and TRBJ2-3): KAGVTQTPRYLIKTRGQQVTLSCSPISGHRSVSWYQQTPGQGLQFLFEYFSETQRNKGNFPGRFSGRQFSNSRSEMNVSTLELGDSALYLCASSLRPNPTDTQYFGPGTRLTVL.

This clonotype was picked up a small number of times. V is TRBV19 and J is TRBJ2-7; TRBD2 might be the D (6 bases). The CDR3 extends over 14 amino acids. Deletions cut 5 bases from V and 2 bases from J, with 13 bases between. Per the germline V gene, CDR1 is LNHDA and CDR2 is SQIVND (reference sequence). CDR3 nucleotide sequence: TGTGCCAGTAGTCCGTTCGGGAGCACCTACGAGCAGTACTTC. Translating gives CASSPFGSTYEQYF.

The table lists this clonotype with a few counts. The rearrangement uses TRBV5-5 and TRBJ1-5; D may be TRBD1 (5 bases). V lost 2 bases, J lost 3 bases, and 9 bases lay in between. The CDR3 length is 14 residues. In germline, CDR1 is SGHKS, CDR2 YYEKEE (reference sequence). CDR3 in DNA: TGTGCCAGCAGCTTCGGGGGTTACAATCAGCCCCAGCATTTT. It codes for CASSFGGYNQPQHF.

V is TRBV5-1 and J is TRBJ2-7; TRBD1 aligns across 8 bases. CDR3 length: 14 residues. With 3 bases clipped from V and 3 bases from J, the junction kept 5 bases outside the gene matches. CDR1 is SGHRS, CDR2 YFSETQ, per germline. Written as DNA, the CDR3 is TGCGCCAGCAGCTACCCCGGGACAGGCTACGAGCAGTACTTC. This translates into CASSYPGTGYEQYF.

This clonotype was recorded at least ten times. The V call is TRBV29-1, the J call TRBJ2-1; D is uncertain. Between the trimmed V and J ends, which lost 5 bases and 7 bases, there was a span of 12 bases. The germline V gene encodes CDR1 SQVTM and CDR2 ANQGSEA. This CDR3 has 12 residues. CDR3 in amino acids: CSVSRDKNEQFF. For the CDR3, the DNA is TGCAGCGTTTCAAGGGATAAGAATGAGCAGTTCTTC.

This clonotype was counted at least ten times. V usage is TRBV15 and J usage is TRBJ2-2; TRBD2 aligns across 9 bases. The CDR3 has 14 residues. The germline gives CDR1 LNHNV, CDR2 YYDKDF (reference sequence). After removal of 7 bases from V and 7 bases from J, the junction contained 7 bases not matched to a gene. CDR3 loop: CATNPSGNFGELFF. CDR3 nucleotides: TGTGCCACCAATCCTAGCGGGAATTTCGGGGAGCTGTTTTTT.